The 17 T cell receptor beta chains below come from one sample, sequenced in a study of blood T cell repertoires in COVID-19. Here immunoSEQ multiplex PCR was the method, and the copy in TCRdb shows in-frame clones only, minus some. The repertoire has about 150,000 clones, approximately 80% of them found once; the top ten carry about an eighth. What was sequenced was peripheral blood. These receptors all come from a woman aged 60-75 years with COVID-19, enrolled during active disease.

The J gene is TRBJ1-2, the V gene TRBV27, with 8 positions matching TRBD1. The length of the CDR3 is 16 residues. After removal of 1 base from V and 2 bases from J, the junction contained 6 bases not matched to a gene. Per germline, CDR1 MNHEY and CDR2 SMNVEV (reference sequence). This CDR3 reads CASSLFSRGQNYGYTF. The CDR3 DNA follows: TGTGCCAGCAGTTTATTTTCCAGGGGGCAAAACTATGGCTACACCTTC.

The rearrangement links TRBV18 to TRBJ1-1; D remains unclear. Looked up from germline, CDR1 is KGHSH and CDR2 is LQKENI. The CDR3 extends over 14 amino acids. The V and J ends lost 5 bases and 3 bases respectively, with 13 bases between them. CDR3 coding DNA: TGTGCCAGCTCATACCGGGTTCCGGACACTGAAGCTTTCTTT. It is translated as CASSYRVPDTEAFF. The full variable domain, its missing parts supplied by reference TRBV18 and TRBJ1-1, is NAGVMQNPRHLVRRRGQEARLRCSPMKGHSHVYWYRQLPEEGLKFMVYLQKENIIDESGMPKERFSAEFPKEGPSILRIQQVVRGDSAAYFCASSYRVPDTEAFFGQGTRLTVV.

V usage is TRBV27 and J usage is TRBJ2-5, with a tentative D call TRBD2 (5 bases). The CDR3 spans 13 residues. Germline V gives CDR1 MNHEY, CDR2 SMNVEV (reference sequence). V lost 2 bases, J lost 6 bases, and 10 bases lay in between. Here the CDR3 reads CASSLEWEKTQYF. CDR3 coding DNA: TGTGCCAGCAGTTTAGAGTGGGAGAAGACCCAGTACTTC.

This chain uses TRBV7-9 with TRBJ1-1, with D possibly being TRBD1 (5 bases). The V gene's germline CDR1 is SEHNR and CDR2 FQNEAQ (reference sequence). The CDR3 loop spans 12 amino acids. V was shortened by 2 bases and J by 6 bases, with 7 bases between the two germline ends. CDR3 nucleotides: TGTGCCAGCAGCTTATTAGGGGCTGAAGCTTTCTTT. It specifies CASSLLGAEAFF.

This chain connects TRBV6-5 to TRBJ1-5, with a possible D match to TRBD1 (6 bases). The germline V and J ends were trimmed by 0 bases and 3 bases, with 9 bases remaining between them. The germline CDR1 and CDR2 sequences are MNHEY and SVGAGI. This CDR3 comprises 15 residues. The CDR3 nucleotides are TGTGCCAGCAGTTACTCTGGACAGTTCAATCAGCCCCAGCATTTT. Residues: CASSYSGQFNQPQHF.

The genes are TRBV19 and TRBJ1-4; 7 bases are a match to TRBD1. The germline gives CDR1 LNHDA, CDR2 SQIVND (reference sequence). The trim removed 6 bases at V and 5 bases at J, leaving 9 bases unmatched. This CDR3 has 15 amino acids. The CDR3 sequence: CASRDRNLKNEKLFF. CDR3 in DNA: TGTGCCAGTAGGGACAGGAACTTGAAAAATGAAAAACTGTTTTTT. Full variable domain (outside the CDR3, taken from reference TRBV19 and TRBJ1-4): DGGITQSPKYLFRKEGQNVTLSCEQNLNHDAMYWYRQDPGQGLRLIYYSQIVNDFQKGDIAEGYSVSREKKESFPLTVTSAQKNPTAFYLCASRDRNLKNEKLFFGSGTQLSVL.

The V call is TRBV9, the J call TRBJ2-1; D is unresolved. This CDR3 comprises 12 residues. With 4 bases removed from V and 8 bases from J, the gap between germline ends came to 10 bases. CDR1 and CDR2 from the germline V gene are SGDLS and YYNGEE. The CDR3 protein is CASSHRGDEQFF. The CDR3 coding sequence is TGTGCCAGCAGCCATAGAGGCGATGAGCAGTTCTTC.

The rearrangement links TRBV6-5 to TRBJ2-1, with 8 nucleotides matching TRBD2. CDR1 MNHEY and CDR2 SVGAGI come from the germline V gene. With V trimmed by 0 bases and J by 8 bases, 6 bases remained unmatched. The CDR3 is made up of 15 amino acids. The CDR3 region has the DNA TGTGCCAGCAGTTACTCTCCAGCGGGAGTCGATGAGCAGTTCTTC. Translated, it gives CASSYSPAGVDEQFF.

This clone was seen a single time. This chain uses TRBV7-3 with TRBJ2-1; 13 bases match TRBD2. V dropped 4 bases and J dropped 5; count of bases not matched to a gene: 14. CDR1 and CDR2 (germline): SGHTA, FQGTGA. CDR3 length: 19 residues. CDR3 amino acids: CASSSPLKLAGGRDNEQFF. CDR3 sequence (DNA): TGTGCCAGCAGCTCTCCACTTAAACTAGCGGGGGGGCGAGACAATGAGCAGTTCTTC.

The genes are TRBV6-6 and TRBJ1-1; TRBD1 matches 8 bases. Germline V CDR1 and CDR2: MNHNY, SVGAGI (reference sequence). Trimming removed 2 bases from V and 2 bases from J; junction bases left unmatched: 1. This CDR3 has 14 amino acids. The CDR3 coding sequence is TGTGCCAGCAGTTACGACAGGGGCAACACTGAAGCTTTCTTT. Residues: CASSYDRGNTEAFF.

V and J are TRBV6-5 and TRBJ1-2; 10 bases fit TRBD1. Germline V gives CDR1 MNHEY, CDR2 SVGAGI. The CDR3 is 14 amino acids. Unmatched junction bases numbered 8, after V lost 7 bases and J lost 6 bases. The CDR3 DNA follows: TGTGCCAGCAAGACCGGGACAGGGGTGAATGGCTACACCTTC. This gives the protein CASKTGTGVNGYTF.

The chain joins TRBV19 to TRBJ1-4; no definite D call. V was pared by 3 bases and J by 3 bases, with 8 bases between. Germline CDR1 is LNHDA and CDR2 is SQIVND (reference sequence). The CDR3 is made up of 14 amino acids. CDR3 DNA sequence: TGTGCCAGTAGTATGAGGAGTGCTAATGAAAAACTGTTTTTT. Its protein is CASSMRSANEKLFF.

V and J are TRBV9 and TRBJ2-5, with a possible D match to TRBD2 (6 bases). The length of the CDR3 is 14 residues. The germline CDR1 and CDR2 sequences are SGDLS and YYNGEE. Trimming took off 2 bases at V and 1 base at J, with 9 bases between the two ends. DNA for the CDR3: TGTGCCAGCAGCGTGGAGGGGCTCCAAGAGACCCAGTACTTC. It yields the protein CASSVEGLQETQYF.

The rearrangement links TRBV5-1 to TRBJ2-3; maybe TRBD1 (6 bases). The germline V and J ends were trimmed by 4 bases and 3 bases, with 15 bases remaining between them. Germline lookup yields CDR1 SGHRS and CDR2 YFSETQ. This CDR3 has 15 amino acids. For the CDR3, the DNA is TGCGCCAGCAGCCTGCAGGGGTTCGTGACAGATACGCAGTATTTT. As protein: CASSLQGFVTDTQYF. Looking up the rest from reference TRBV5-1 and TRBJ2-3 gives the full variable domain: KAGVTQTPRYLIKTRGQQVTLSCSPISGHRSVSWYQQTPGQGLQFLFEYFSETQRNKGNFPGRFSGRQFSNSRSEMNVSTLELGDSALYLCASSLQGFVTDTQYFGPGTRLTVL.

The rearrangement links TRBV3-1 (or the pseudogene TRBV3-2) to TRBJ1-1, with 10 bases that match TRBD1. Germline-derived CDR1 and CDR2 are LGHDT and YNNKEL (reference sequence). With 4 bases clipped from V and 4 bases from J, the junction kept 6 bases outside the gene matches. This CDR3 spans 15 amino acids. The DNA for the CDR3 is TGTGCCAGCAGCCTCCGACAGGGGGCGCGCACTGAAGCTTTCTTT. This gives the protein CASSLRQGARTEAFF.

This chain connects TRBV6-2 or TRBV6-3 to TRBJ1-5; 9 bases align to TRBD1. The CDR3 totals 14 residues. Germline lookup yields CDR1 MNHEY and CDR2 SVGEGT. V shed 4 bases, J shed 6 bases, and the junction held 4 bases outside the gene matches. The CDR3 here is CASSSTGGGQPQHF. For the CDR3, the DNA is TGTGCCAGCAGTTCCACAGGGGGCGGTCAGCCCCAGCATTTT.

This chain joins TRBV7-9 and TRBJ2-7; D possibly corresponds to TRBD2 (5 bases). This CDR3 spans 13 amino acids. In germline, CDR1 is SEHNR, CDR2 FQNEAQ (reference sequence). V gave up 6 bases and J gave up 0 bases, with 9 bases separating them. CDR3 in amino acids: CASSQADSYEQYF. For the CDR3, the DNA is TGTGCCAGCAGTCAAGCGGACTCCTACGAGCAGTACTTC.